This T cell receptor beta chain was profiled in a study of T cells in Graves' hyperthyroidism and ophthalmopathy. About the research overall: Any treatment followed the collection of peripheral blood at initial diagnosis. Study-wide results and limits: The blood repertoire included most of the expanded thyroid clonotypes above 0.001.

It was uncontrolled infection, other autoimmune disease, pregnancy or lactation that excluded patients. Diagnostic decisions used clinical symptoms, serum thyroxine and TRAb, thyroid ultrasound and orbital computed tomography. CDR1 is SNHLY and CDR2 is FYNNEI in the germline V gene. Trimming cost V 8 bases and J 7 bases; bases outside gene matches: 2. The CDR3 runs to 12 residues. This clonotype was seen repeatedly, ten times or more. Its target is not known. Amplification targeted TCR beta CDR3 regions from RNA transcripts. HTBI primers were used for first-round RT-PCR of the TCR CDR3. One entry per CDR3 protein results from TCRdb running MiXCR on the multiplex PCR reads. The sample has about 180,000 distinct CDR3 sequences; approximately 17% are singletons.

This chain links TRBV2 with TRBJ1-6; 7 nucleotides agree with TRBD1. The TCR comes from a woman in her fifties or sixties with Graves' hyperthyroidism. Sequencing input: blood. The CDR3 region is CASRDSNSPLHF. Here the CDR3 DNA reads TGTGCCAGCCGGGACAGCAATTCACCCCTCCACTTT.